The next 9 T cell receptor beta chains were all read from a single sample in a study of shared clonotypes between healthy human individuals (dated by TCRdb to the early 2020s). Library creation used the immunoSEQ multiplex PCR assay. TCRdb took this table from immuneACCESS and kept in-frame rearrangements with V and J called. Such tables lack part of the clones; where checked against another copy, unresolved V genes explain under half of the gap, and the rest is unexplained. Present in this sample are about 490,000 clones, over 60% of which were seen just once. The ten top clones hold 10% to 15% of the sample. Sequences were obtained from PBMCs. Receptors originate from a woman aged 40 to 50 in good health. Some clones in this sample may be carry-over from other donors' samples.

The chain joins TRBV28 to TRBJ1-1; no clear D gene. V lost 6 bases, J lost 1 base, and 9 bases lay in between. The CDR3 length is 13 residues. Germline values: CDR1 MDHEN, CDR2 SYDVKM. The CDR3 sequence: CASSPYTNTEAFF. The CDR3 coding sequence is TGTGCCAGCAGCCCCTATACGAACACTGAAGCTTTCTTT.

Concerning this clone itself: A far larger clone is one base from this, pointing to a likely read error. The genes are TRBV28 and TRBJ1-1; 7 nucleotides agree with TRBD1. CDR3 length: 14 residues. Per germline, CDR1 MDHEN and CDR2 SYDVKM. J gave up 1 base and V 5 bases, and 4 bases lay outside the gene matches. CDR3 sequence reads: CASSAGTANTEAFF. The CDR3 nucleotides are TGTGCCAGCAGTGCCGGGACAGCGAACACTGAAGCTTTCTTT. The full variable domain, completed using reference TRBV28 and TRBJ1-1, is DVKVTQSSRYLVKRTGEKVFLECVQDMDHENMFWYRQDPGLGLRLIYFSYDVKMKEKGDIPEGYSVSREKKERFSLILESASTNQTSMYLCASSAGTANTEAFFGQGTRLTVV.

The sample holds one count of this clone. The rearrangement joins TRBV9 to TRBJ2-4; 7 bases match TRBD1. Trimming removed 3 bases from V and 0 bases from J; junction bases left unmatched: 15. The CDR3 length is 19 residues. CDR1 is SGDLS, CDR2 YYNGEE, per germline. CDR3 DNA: TGTGCCAGCAGCGCCCGAGGACAGGAGCCTACCTTAGCCAAAAACATTCAGTACTTC. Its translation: CASSARGQEPTLAKNIQYF. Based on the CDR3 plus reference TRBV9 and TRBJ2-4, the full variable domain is DSGVTQTPKHLITATGQRVTLRCSPRSGDLSVYWYQQSLDQGLQFLIQYYNGEERAKGNILERFSAQQFPDLHSELNLSSLELGDSALYFCASSARGQEPTLAKNIQYFGAGTRLSVL.

This CDR3 is CASKGLAGVDTQYF. For the CDR3, the DNA is TGTGCCAGCAAAGGACTAGCGGGAGTAGATACGCAGTATTTT. The chain uses TRBV6-1 and TRBJ2-3; 13 bases match TRBD2. The germline V gene encodes CDR1 MNHNS and CDR2 SASEGT. V dropped 7 bases and J dropped 5; count of bases not matched to a gene: 3. The length of the CDR3 is 14 residues.

Here the CDR3 reads CASSRGQGALTTEAFF. DNA for the CDR3: TGTGCCAGCAGTAGAGGACAGGGGGCATTGACCACTGAAGCTTTCTTT. The V and J genes are TRBV6-6 and TRBJ1-1, with 11 bases fitting TRBD1. CDR1 and CDR2 (germline): MNHNY, SVGAGI (reference sequence). CDR3 size: 16 residues. J was trimmed by 4 bases and V by 5 bases; bases with no gene match: 9.

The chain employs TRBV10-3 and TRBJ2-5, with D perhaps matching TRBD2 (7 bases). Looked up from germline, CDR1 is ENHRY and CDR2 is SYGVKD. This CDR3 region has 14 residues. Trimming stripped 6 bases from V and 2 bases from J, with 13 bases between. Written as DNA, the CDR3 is TGTGCCATCAGGGCGGGGGCGGAGCAAGAGACCCAGTACTTC. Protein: CAIRAGAEQETQYF.

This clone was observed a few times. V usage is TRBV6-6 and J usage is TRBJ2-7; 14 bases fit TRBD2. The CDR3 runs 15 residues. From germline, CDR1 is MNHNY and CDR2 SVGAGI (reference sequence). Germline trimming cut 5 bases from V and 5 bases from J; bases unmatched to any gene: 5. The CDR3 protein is CASSIPGLAGDEQYF. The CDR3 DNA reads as TGTGCCAGCAGTATACCGGGACTAGCGGGAGACGAGCAGTACTTC.

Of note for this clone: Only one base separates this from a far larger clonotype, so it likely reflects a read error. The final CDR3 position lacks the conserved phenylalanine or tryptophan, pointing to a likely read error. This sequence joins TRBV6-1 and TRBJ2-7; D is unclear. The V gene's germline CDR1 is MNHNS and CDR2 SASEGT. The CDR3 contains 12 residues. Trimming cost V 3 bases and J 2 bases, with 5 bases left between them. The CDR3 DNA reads TGTGCCAGCAGTGATTTGCCCTACGAGCAGTACCTC. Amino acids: CASSDLPYEQYL.

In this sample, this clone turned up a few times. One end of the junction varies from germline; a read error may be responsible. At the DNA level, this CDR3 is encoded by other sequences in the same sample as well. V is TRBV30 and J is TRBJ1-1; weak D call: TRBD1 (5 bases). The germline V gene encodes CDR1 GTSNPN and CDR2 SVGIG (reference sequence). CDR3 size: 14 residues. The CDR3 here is CARDSVPLNTEAFF. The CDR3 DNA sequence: TGTGCTCGTGACAGCGTACCCCTAAACACTGAAGCCTTCTTT.